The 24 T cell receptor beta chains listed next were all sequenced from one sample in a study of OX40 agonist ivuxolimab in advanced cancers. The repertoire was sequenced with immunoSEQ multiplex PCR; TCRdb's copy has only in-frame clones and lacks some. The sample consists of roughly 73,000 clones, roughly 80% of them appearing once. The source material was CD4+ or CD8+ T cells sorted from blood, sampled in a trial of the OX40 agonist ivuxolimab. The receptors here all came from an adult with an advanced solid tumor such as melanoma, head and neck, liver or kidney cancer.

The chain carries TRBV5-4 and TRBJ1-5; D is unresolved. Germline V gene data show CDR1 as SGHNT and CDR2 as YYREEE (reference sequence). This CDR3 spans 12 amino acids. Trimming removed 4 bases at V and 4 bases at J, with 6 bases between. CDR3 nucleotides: TGTGCCAGCAGCCAAGGGAATCAGCCCCAGCATTTT. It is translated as CASSQGNQPQHF. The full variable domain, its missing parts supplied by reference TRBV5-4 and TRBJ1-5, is ETGVTQSPTHLIKTRGQQVTLRCSSQSGHNTVSWYQQALGQGPQFIFQYYREEENGRGNFPPRFSGLQFPNYSSELNVNALELDDSALYLCASSQGNQPQHFGDGTRLSIL.

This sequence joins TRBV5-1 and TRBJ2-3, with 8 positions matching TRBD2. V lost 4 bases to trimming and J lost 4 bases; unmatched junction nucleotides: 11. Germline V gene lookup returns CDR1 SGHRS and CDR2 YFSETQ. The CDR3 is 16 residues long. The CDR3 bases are TGCGCCAGCAGCCTACCGGGGGGGCGGCGGTCAGATACGCAGTATTTT. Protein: CASSLPGGRRSDTQYF.

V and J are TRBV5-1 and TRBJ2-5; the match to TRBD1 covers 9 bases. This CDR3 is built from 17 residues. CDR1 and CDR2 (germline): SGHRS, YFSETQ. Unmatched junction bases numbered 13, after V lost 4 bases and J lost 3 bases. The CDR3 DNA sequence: TGCGCCAGCAGCCCGTTGAACAGGGGGCGGTCGAAAGAGACCCAGTACTTC. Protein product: CASSPLNRGRSKETQYF.

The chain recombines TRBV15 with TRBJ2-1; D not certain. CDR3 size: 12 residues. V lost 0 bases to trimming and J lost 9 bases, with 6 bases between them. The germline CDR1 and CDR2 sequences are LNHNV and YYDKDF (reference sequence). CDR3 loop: CATSRDWGEQFF. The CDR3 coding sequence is TGTGCCACCAGCAGAGATTGGGGTGAGCAGTTCTTC.

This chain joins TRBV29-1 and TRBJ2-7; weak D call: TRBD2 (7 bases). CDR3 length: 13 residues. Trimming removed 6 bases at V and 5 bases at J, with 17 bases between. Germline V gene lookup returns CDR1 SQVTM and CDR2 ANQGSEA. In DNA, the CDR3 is TGCAGCGTGGGGGAGGGGGTTCGGCACGAGCAGTACTTC. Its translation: CSVGEGVRHEQYF.

The CDR3 DNA reads as TGCGCCAGCAGTCGTCACCCCGATAGCGGGGGCTACAATGAGCAGTTCTTC. This codes for CASSRHPDSGGYNEQFF. V gene TRBV23-1 combines with J gene TRBJ2-1; TRBD2 matches 9 bases. TRBV23-1 is designated an ORF whose function remains uncertain. The CDR3 spans 17 residues. The junction had 10 bases not matched to a gene; V was cut back by 4 bases and J by 3 bases.

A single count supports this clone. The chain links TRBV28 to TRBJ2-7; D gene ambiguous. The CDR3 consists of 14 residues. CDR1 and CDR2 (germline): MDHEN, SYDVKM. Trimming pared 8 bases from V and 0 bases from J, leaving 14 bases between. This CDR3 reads CASVPSGTSYEQYF. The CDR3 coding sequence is TGTGCCAGCGTACCCTCGGGCACCTCCTACGAGCAGTACTTC.

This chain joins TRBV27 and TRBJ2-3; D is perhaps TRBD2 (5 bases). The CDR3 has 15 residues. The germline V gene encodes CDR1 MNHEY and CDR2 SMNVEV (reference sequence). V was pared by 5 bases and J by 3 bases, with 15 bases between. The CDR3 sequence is CASSAKTTGTDTQYF. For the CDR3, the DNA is TGTGCCAGCAGTGCGAAGACCACGGGGACAGATACGCAGTATTTT.

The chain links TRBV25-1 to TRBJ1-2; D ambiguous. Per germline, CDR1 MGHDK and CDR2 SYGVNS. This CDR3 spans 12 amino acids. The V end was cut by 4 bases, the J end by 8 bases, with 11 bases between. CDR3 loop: CASSGPGEGYTF. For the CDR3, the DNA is TGTGCCAGCAGTGGTCCCGGGGAAGGCTACACCTTC.

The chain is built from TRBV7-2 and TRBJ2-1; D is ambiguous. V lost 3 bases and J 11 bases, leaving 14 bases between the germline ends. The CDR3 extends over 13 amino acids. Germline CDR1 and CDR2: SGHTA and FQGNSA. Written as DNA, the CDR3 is TGTGCCAGCAGCTTCCCAACGGTGGAGAAGCAGTTCTTC. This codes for CASSFPTVEKQFF.

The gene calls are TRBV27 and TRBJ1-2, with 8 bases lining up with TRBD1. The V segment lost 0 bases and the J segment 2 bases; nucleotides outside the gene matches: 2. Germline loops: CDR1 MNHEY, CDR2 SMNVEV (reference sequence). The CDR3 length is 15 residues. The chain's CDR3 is CASSLSAGGNYGYTF. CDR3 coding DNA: TGTGCCAGCAGTTTATCTGCAGGGGGCAACTATGGCTACACCTTC.

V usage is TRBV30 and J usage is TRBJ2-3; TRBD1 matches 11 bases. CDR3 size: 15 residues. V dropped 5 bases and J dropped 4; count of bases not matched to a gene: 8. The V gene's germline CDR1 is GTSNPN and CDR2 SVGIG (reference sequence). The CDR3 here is CAWGTGTGGADTQYF. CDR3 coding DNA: TGTGCCTGGGGGACCGGGACAGGGGGGGCAGATACGCAGTATTTT.

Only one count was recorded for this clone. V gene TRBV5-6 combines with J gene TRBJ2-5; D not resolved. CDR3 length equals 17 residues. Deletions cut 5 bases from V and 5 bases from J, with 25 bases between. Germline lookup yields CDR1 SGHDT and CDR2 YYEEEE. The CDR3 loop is CASSLMSPGPSRETQYF. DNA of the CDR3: TGTGCCAGCAGTCTTATGAGCCCGGGCCCCTCAAGGGAGACCCAGTACTTC.

The CDR3 here is CSVSGTGVTEAFF. The CDR3 DNA reads TGCAGCGTTTCCGGGACAGGGGTCACTGAAGCTTTCTTT. The V call is TRBV29-1, the J call TRBJ1-1, with TRBD1 matching over 10 bases. The CDR3 length is 13 residues. CDR1 and CDR2 (germline): SQVTM, ANQGSEA. After removal of 5 bases from V and 4 bases from J, the junction contained 4 bases not matched to a gene.

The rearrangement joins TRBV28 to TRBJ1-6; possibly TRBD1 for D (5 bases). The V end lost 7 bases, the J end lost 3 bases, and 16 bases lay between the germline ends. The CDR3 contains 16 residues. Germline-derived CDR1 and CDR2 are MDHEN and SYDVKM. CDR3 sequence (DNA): TGTGCCAGCAAAGGAACAGGCCTTCTCTATAATTCACCCCTCCACTTT. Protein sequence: CASKGTGLLYNSPLHF.

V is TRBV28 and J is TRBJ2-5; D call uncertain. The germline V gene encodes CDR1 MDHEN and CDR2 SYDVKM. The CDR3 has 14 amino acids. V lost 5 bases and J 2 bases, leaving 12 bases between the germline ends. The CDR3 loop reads CASSNPGWQETQYF. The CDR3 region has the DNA TGTGCCAGCAGTAATCCCGGGTGGCAAGAGACCCAGTACTTC.

The CDR3 here is CAWSVRVGTTGSNQPQHF. For the CDR3, the DNA is TGTGCCTGGAGTGTACGAGTCGGGACGACAGGGAGCAATCAGCCCCAGCATTTT. This rearrangement joins TRBV30 to TRBJ1-5; TRBD1 matches 7 bases. CDR3 length equals 18 residues. The ends lost 0 bases at V and 1 base at J; junction bases unmatched: 12. Germline assignment: CDR1 GTSNPN and CDR2 SVGIG (reference sequence).

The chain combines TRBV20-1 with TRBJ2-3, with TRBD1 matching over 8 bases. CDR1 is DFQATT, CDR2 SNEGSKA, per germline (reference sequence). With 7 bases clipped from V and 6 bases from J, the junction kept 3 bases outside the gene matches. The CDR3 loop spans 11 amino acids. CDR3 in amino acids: CSVSGGDTQYF. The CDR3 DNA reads TGCAGTGTATCAGGGGGCGATACGCAGTATTTT.

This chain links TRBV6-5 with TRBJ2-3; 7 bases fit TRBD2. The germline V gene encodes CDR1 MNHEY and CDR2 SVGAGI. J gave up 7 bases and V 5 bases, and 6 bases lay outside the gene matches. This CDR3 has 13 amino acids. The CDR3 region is CASSIWGGNTQYF. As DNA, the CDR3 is TGTGCCAGCAGTATCTGGGGGGGTAATACGCAGTATTTT.

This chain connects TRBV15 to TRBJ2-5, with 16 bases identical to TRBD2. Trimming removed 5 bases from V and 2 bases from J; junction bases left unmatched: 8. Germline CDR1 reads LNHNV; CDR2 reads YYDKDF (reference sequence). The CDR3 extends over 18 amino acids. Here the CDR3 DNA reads TGTGCCACCAGCCCCGGGACTAGCGGGGGGGCGGGGCAAGAGACCCAGTACTTC. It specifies CATSPGTSGGAGQETQYF.

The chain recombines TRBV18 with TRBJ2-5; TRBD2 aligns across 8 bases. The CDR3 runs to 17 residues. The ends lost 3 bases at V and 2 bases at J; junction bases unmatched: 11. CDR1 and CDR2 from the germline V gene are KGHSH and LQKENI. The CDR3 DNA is TGTGCCAGCTCACCCTTAAGCGGGGGAAGCGTACAAGAGACCCAGTACTTC. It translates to CASSPLSGGSVQETQYF.

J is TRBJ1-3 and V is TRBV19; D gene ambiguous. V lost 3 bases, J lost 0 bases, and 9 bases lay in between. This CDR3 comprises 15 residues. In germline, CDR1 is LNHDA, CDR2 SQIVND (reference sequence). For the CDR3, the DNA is TGTGCCAGTAGTATGTGGGAGTTCTCTGGAAACACCATATATTTT. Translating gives CASSMWEFSGNTIYF.

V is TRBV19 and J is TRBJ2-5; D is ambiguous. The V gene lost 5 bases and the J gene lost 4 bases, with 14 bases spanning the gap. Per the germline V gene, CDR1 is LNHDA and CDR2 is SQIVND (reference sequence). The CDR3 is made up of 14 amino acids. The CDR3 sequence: CASSPSSRRETQYF. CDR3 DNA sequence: TGTGCCAGTAGTCCGTCCTCCCGCCGAGAGACCCAGTACTTC.

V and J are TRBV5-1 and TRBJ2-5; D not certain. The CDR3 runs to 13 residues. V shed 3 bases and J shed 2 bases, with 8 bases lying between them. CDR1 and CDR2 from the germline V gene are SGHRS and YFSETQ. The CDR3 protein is CASSSQVQETQYF. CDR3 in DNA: TGCGCCAGCAGCTCACAAGTTCAAGAGACCCAGTACTTC.